The entry below describes one T cell receptor (beta chain). The germline V gene encodes CDR1 GTSNPN and CDR2 SVGIG (reference sequence). After removal of 5 bases from V and 2 bases from J, the junction contained 12 bases not matched to a gene. CDR3 length: 16 amino acids. Here immunoSEQ multiplex PCR was the method, and the copy in TCRdb shows in-frame clones only, minus some. The table lists 470,000 or so clones, 80% to 90% of them singletons. The data originate from a study of blood T cell repertoires in COVID-19. Overall study: The origin of the acute and convalescent COVID-19 samples was the United States, Italy and Spain.

The TCR was taken from a woman aged 25 to 39 with acute or convalescent COVID-19. The sample taken for sequencing was peripheral blood. J is TRBJ2-7 and V is TRBV30; 10 bases map to TRBD2. The CDR3 sequence: CAWGLPGLARPYEQYF. The CDR3 coding sequence is TGTGCCTGGGGATTACCGGGACTAGCGAGACCCTACGAGCAGTACTTC.